A selection of T cell receptor beta chains follows, all from one sample in a study of cytomegalovirus exposure and HLA in healthy donors. The assay was immunoSEQ multiplex PCR, and TCRdb's table has in-frame clones only and misses some. The repertoire includes roughly 63,000 clones, around 90% of them detected once, and 1% to 1.5% sits in the top ten. The material sequenced was PBMCs. These receptor sequences come from a woman aged 18-35 years in good health and CMV-seronegative. CDR3s include the opening cysteine and the closing phenylalanine or tryptophan. The D gene is left open where the match is weak.

j_gene	v_gene	d_gene	CDR3aa	CDR3nt
TRBJ2-2	TRBV6-1	TRBD2	CASSVLAGITGELFF	TGTGCCAGCAGTGTGCTAGCGGGGATAACCGGGGAGCTGTTTTTT
TRBJ2-7	TRBV7-8	.	CASSLASGTFPSEQYF	TGTGCCAGCAGCTTAGCTTCCGGGACATTCCCATCCGAGCAGTACTTC
TRBJ1-4	TRBV5-4	.	CASSRRQDSMNGEKLFF	TGTGCCAGCAGCCGCCGGCAGGATTCTATGAACGGCGAAAAACTGTTTTTT
TRBJ1-1	TRBV4-1	.	CASSQDPGTEAFF	TGCGCCAGCAGCCAAGATCCCGGGACAGAAGCTTTCTTT
TRBJ1-4	TRBV19	.	CASSIGPGIGEKLFF	TGTGCCAGTAGTATCGGGCCAGGGATCGGTGAAAAACTGTTTTTT
TRBJ2-3	TRBV7-9	.	CASSRSLRGTDTQYF	TGTGCCAGCAGCCGATCCCTCCGGGGCACAGATACGCAGTATTTT
TRBJ2-3	TRBV5-8	TRBD2	CASSLFLAGGSTDTQYF	TGTGCCAGCAGCTTGTTCCTAGCGGGGGGTAGCACAGATACGCAGTATTTT
TRBJ2-2	TRBV7-9	.	CASSPEQGRGNTGELFF	TGTGCCAGCAGCCCCGAACAGGGTAGAGGGAACACCGGGGAGCTGTTTTTT
TRBJ1-6	TRBV18	TRBD1	CASSPSRSTGLNSPLHF	TGTGCCAGCTCACCATCGAGGTCGACAGGGTTGAATTCACCCCTCCACTTT
TRBJ1-1	TRBV19	.	CASRWGGTEAFF	TGTGCCAGTAGATGGGGGGGGACTGAAGCTTTCTTT
TRBJ1-5	TRBV11-2	.	CASSLETGRNQPQHF	TGTGCCAGCAGCCTCGAGACAGGCCGTAATCAGCCCCAGCATTTT
TRBJ1-2	TRBV15	TRBD1	CATSRDQQGAYGYTF	TGTGCCACCAGCAGAGATCAGCAGGGGGCTTATGGCTACACCTTC
TRBJ2-2	TRBV7-6	.	CASSLEGGTGELFF	TGTGCCAGCAGCTTAGAGGGGGGGACCGGGGAGCTGTTTTTT
TRBJ1-4	TRBV19	TRBD1	CASNRGNEKLFF	TGTGCCAGTAACAGGGGTAATGAAAAACTGTTTTTT
TRBJ1-1	TRBV5-4	TRBD1	CASSWDRPIDTEAFF	TGTGCCAGCAGCTGGGACAGGCCGATCGACACTGAAGCTTTCTTT
TRBJ2-1	TRBV30	TRBD1	CAWSVGQGVYNEQFF	TGTGCCTGGAGTGTTGGTCAGGGGGTCTACAATGAGCAGTTCTTC
TRBJ1-1	TRBV30	TRBD1	CAWSWDRTNTEAFF	TGTGCCTGGAGTTGGGACAGGACGAACACTGAAGCTTTCTTT
TRBJ2-7	TRBV5-6	.	CASSLSDYEQYF	TGTGCCAGCAGCCTCAGCGATTACGAGCAGTACTTC
TRBJ2-5	TRBV27	TRBD1	CASGKWGRQGDGETQYF	TGTGCCAGCGGTAAATGGGGCAGACAGGGGGACGGAGAGACCCAGTACTTC
TRBJ2-5	TRBV11-2	.	CASSLDRTASRETQYF	TGTGCCAGCAGCTTAGATCGGACAGCTTCGAGGGAGACCCAGTACTTC
TRBJ1-5	TRBV6-1	.	CASITPGVAGQPQHF	TGTGCCAGCATAACACCAGGGGTTGCAGGTCAGCCCCAGCATTTT